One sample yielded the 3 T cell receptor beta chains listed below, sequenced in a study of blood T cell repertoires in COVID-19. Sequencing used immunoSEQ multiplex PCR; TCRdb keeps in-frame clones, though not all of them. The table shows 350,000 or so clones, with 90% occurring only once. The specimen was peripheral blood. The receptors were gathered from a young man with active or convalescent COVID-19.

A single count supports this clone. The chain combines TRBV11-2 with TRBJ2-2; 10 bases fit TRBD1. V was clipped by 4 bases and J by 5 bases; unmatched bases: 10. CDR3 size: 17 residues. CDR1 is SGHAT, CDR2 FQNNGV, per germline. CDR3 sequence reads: CASSSPTGGMRTGELFF. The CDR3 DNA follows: TGTGCCAGCAGCTCACCGACAGGGGGCATGAGGACCGGGGAGCTGTTTTTT.

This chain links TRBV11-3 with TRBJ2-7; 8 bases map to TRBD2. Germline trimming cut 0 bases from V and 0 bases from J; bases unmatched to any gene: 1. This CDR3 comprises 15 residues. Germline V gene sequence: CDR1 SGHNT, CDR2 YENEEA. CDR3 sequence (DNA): TGTGCCAGCAGCTTAGAGCGGGGGGACTCCTACGAGCAGTACTTC. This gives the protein CASSLERGDSYEQYF.

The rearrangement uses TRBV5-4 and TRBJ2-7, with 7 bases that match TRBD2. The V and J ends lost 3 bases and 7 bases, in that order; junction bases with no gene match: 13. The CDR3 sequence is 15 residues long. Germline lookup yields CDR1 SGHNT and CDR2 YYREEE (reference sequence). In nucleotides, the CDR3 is TGTGCCAGCAGCTCGAGGACTAGTCAGCCGGGGGAGCAGTACTTC. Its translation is CASSSRTSQPGEQYF. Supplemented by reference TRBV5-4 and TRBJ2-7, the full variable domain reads ETGVTQSPTHLIKTRGQQVTLRCSSQSGHNTVSWYQQALGQGPQFIFQYYREEENGRGNFPPRFSGLQFPNYSSELNVNALELDDSALYLCASSSRTSQPGEQYFGPGTRLTVT.